This TCR beta chain was profiled in a study of siplizumab effects on memory and regulatory T cells. Study outcomes and limitations: Most alloreactive clones went unmapped to unstimulated subsets; only a minor fraction mapped. Relative to controls at 25% to 30%, mappable alloreactive CD4+ clones exhibited a mean Treg-derived proportion of around 69% with siplizumab. Significant reduction of alloreactive sequences traceable to unstimulated CD4+ memory cells was observed with siplizumab.

A note on this clone: Its antigen is as yet unknown.

Unstimulated naive, memory, effector memory and TEMRA subsets from three donor pairs have been sequenced, the authors report. The germline V gene has CDR1 MNHEY and CDR2 SVGAGI. The CDR3 spans 11 residues. V was cut by 2 bases and J by 6 bases, with 5 bases left in between. Only in-frame clones appear in the TCRdb table, and some are missing; sequencing was by immunoSEQ multiplex PCR. The table shows just over 40,000 clones, with 80% to 90% occurring only once. The TCR originated in a human donor in good health. Sequencing used naive CD4+ T cells sorted from blood. The chain carries TRBV6-5 and TRBJ2-7; D ambiguous. CDR3 sequence reads: CASSYRGEQYF. The CDR3 DNA reads TGTGCCAGCAGTTACCGAGGCGAGCAGTACTTC.